The clone carrying this T cell receptor (beta chain) turned up a few times. The record originates from a study of human T cells and chemical hapten exposure. Study-level background: Each week of the roughly 25-week study, patients had diphenylcyclopropenone applied to the scalp. Predominantly women, the patients had alopecia areata, totalis or universalis.

TCRdb analysed the RACE reads with MiXCR anew, one entry per CDR3 protein. The sample records about 350,000 distinct CDR3 sequences, around 5.5% being singletons. The CDR3 runs 16 residues. Per germline, CDR1 KGHDR and CDR2 SFDVKD. V was pared by 3 bases and J by 0 bases, with 0 bases of the junction left unmatched. Time point reported: pre-sensitization, week 0. Treatment here: therapeutic diphenylcyclopropenone sensitization with weekly scalp DPC. Unseparated into fractions, whole blood served as the source from which total RNA was extracted. This sequence was found in a young woman with alopecia areata. Some clones in this sample may be carry-over from other donors' samples. The V gene is TRBV24-1, the J gene TRBJ2-1; TRBD2 agrees at 11 bases. Source: whole blood, taken in connection with sensitization to the hapten diphenylcyclopropenone (DPC). CDR3 sequence reads: CATSDGTSGSYNEQFF. The CDR3 region has the DNA TGTGCCACCAGTGATGGGACTAGCGGCTCCTACAATGAGCAGTTCTTC.